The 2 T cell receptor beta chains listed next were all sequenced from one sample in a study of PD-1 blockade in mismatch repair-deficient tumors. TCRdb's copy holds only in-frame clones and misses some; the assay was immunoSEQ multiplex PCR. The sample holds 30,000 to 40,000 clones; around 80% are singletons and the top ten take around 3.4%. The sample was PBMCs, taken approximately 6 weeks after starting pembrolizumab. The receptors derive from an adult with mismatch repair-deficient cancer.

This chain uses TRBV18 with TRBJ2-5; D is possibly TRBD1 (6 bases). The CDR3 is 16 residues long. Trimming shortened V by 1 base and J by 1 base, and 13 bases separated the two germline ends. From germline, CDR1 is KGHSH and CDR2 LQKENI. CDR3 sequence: CASSPQQQGSQETQYF. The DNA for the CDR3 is TGTGCCAGCTCACCACAGCAACAGGGCTCCCAAGAGACCCAGTACTTC.

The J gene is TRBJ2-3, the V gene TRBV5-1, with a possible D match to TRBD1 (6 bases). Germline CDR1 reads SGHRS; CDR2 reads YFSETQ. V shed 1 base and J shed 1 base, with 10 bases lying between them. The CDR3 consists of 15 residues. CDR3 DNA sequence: TGCGCCAGCAGCTTGAGGGCAGGGGGCACAGATACGCAGTATTTT. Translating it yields CASSLRAGGTDTQYF.